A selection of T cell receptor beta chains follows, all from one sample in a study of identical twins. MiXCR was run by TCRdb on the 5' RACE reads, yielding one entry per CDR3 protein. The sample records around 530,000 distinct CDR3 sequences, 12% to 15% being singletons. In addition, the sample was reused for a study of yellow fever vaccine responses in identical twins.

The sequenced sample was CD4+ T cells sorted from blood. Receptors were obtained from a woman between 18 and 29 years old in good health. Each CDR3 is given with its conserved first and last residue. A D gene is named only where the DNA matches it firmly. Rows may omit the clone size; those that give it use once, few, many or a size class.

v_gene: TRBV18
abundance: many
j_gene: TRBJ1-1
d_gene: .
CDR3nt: TGTGCCAGCTCACCCCGGGACGGTAAAGCTTTCTTT
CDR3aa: CASSPRDGKAFF

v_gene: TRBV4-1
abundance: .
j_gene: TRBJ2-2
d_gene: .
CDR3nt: TGCGCCAGCAGCCAAGTTGGCAGATTGAACACCGGGGAGCTGTTTTTT
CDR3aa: CASSQVGRLNTGELFF

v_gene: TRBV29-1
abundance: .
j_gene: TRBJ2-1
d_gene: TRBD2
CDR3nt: TGCAGTTTGGGCCGACTAGCTTTTGGTGAGCAGTTCTTC
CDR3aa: CSLGRLAFGEQFF

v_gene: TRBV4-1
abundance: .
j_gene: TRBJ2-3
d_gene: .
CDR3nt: TGCGCCAGCAGCCAACACCCACAGGGAGATACGCAGTATTTT
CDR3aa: CASSQHPQGDTQYF

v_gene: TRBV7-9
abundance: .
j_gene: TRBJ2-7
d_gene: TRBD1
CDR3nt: TGTGCCAGCAGCGCATCAGACAGGGTGTCACCTTACGAGCAGTACTTC
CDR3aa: CASSASDRVSPYEQYF

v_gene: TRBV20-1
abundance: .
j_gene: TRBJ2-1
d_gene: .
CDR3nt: TGCAGTGCTAGAGATCACCCAGTAAGAGACAATGAGCAGTTCTTC
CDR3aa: CSARDHPVRDNEQFF

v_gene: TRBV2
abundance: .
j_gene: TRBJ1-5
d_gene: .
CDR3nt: TGTGCCTCCGGAGGGCAGTCCTACAATCAGCCCCAGCATTTT
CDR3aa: CASGGQSYNQPQHF

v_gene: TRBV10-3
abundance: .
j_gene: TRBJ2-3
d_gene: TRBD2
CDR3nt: TGTGCCATCAGCGGACTAGCGGGATCCACAGATACGCAGTATTTT
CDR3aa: CAISGLAGSTDTQYF

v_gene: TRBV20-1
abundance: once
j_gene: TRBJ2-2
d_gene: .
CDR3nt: TGCAGCGCCTCCGGGACCACCGGGGAGCTGTTTTTT
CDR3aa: CSASGTTGELFF

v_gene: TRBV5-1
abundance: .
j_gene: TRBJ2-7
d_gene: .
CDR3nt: TGCGCCAGCCGGGCGGCAGGGCGATACGAGCAGTACTTC
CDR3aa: CASRAAGRYEQYF

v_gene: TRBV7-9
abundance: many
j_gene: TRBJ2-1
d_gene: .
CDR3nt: TGTGCCAGCAGCTTAGTGGCTGCGGCATACAATGAGCAGTTCTTC
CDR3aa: CASSLVAAAYNEQFF

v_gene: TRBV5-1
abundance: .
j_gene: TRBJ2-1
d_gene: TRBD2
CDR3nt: TGCGCCAGCAGCTACACTAGCGGGAGCATAAAGCAGTTCTTC
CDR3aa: CASSYTSGSIKQFF

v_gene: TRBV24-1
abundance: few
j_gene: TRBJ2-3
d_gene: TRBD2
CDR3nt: TGTGCCACCAGTGAGCGGCCTGGAGCGGGAGTGGCAGATACGCAGTATTTT
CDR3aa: CATSERPGAGVADTQYF

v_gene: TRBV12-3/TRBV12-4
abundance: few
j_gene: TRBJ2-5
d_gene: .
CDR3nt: TGTGCCAGCAGTCGAGAGGGGACCCAGTACTTC
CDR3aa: CASSREGTQYF

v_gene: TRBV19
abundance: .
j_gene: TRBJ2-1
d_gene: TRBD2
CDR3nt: TGTGCCAGTAGCAAGACTAGCGGGGGTTACTACAATGAGCAGTTCTTC
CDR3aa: CASSKTSGGYYNEQFF

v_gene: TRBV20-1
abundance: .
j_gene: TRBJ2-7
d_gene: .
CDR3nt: TGCAGTGCTAGTGGTCCCAGGGTAGACGGCTACGAGCAGTACTTC
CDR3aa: CSASGPRVDGYEQYF

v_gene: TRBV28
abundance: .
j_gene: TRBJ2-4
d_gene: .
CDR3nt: TGTGCCAGCAGTTTAAGGGCAGGGGCCAAAAACATTCAGTACTTC
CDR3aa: CASSLRAGAKNIQYF

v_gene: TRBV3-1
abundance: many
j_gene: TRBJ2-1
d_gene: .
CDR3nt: TGTGCCAGCAGCCAAGTCGGGACCGAGCAGTTCTTC
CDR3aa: CASSQVGTEQFF

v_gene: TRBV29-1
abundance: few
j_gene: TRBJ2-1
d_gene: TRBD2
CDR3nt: TGCAGCGTTGGCCCTCTCTCTAGCGGGAGTTACAATGAGCAGTTCTTC
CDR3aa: CSVGPLSSGSYNEQFF

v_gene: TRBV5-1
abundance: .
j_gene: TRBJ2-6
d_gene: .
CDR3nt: TGCGCCAGCACCTTTGGATCTGACATTGGTGGGGCCAACGTCCTGACTTTC
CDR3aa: CASTFGSDIGGANVLTF

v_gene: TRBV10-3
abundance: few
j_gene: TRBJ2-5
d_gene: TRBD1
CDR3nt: TGTGCCGTCAGGGGGCTAGCAGACGACCAAGAGACCCAGTACTTC
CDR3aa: CAVRGLADDQETQYF

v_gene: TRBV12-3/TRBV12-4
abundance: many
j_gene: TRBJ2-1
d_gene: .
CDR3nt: TGTGCCAGCAGTCTGATTACTAGGGATGAGCAGTTCTTC
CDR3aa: CASSLITRDEQFF

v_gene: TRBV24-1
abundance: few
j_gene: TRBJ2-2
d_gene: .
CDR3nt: TGTGCCACCAGTGATAAGGGCCACACCGGGGAGCTGTTTTTT
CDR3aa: CATSDKGHTGELFF

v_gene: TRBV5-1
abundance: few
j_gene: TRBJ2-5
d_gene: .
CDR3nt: TGCGCCAGCAGCTATGGGGCCCCACAAGAGACCCAGTACTTC
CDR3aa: CASSYGAPQETQYF

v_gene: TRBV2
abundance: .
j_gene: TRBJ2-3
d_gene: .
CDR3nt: TGTGCCAGCACAGGGTGGGGGACAGATACGCAGTATTTT
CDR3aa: CASTGWGTDTQYF

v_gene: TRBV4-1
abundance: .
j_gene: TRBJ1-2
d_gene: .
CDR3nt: TGCGCCAGCAGCCAAGACAGGGCTAATGGCTACACCTTC
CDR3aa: CASSQDRANGYTF

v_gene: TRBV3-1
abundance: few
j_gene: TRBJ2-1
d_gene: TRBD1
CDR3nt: TGTGCCAGCAGCCAAACAGGGGCCCCCTACAATGAGCAGTTCTTC
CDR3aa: CASSQTGAPYNEQFF

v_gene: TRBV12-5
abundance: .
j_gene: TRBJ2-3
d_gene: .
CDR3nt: TGTGCTAGTGGTTTGCAGGGACTTAGCACAGATACGCAGTATTTT
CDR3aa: CASGLQGLSTDTQYF

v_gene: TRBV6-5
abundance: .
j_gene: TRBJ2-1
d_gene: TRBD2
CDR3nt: TGTGCCAGCAGTTTCATGGGAGCGGGAGGGGGCAATGAGCAGTTCTTC
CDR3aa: CASSFMGAGGGNEQFF

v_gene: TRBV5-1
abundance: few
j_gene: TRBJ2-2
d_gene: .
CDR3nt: TGCGCCAGCAGCTTGAGGCGGAACACCGGGGAGCTGTTTTTT
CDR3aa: CASSLRRNTGELFF